One sample yielded the 25 T cell receptor beta chains listed below, sequenced in a study of T-cell memory formation after mild COVID-19. In TCRdb, the 5' RACE reads were re-called with MiXCR into one record per CDR3 protein. The table lists around 300,000 distinct CDR3 sequences, 14% of them singletons, with 21% in the top ten. The sequenced material came from PBMCs or a T cell subset sorted from them (not recorded which). These receptors were obtained from a man aged 18 to 29 who had mild COVID-19 (a few samples of this study predate the infection). Cell type and time point are not known.

This chain uses TRBV7-2 with TRBJ1-5, with D tentatively TRBD1 (5 bases). Germline V gene data show CDR1 as SGHTA and CDR2 as FQGNSA. The CDR3 spans 13 residues. Trimming took 4 bases from V and 1 from J, leaving 5 bases between them. CDR3 bases: TGTGCCAGCAGCTGGGGGAGCAATCAGCCCCAGCATTTT. It encodes CASSWGSNQPQHF. The whole variable domain, filled in from reference TRBV7-2 and TRBJ1-5, reads GAGVSQSPSNKVTEKGKDVELRCDPISGHTALYWYRQSLGQGLEFLIYFQGNSAPDKSGLPSDRFSAERTGGSVSTLTIQRTQQEDSAVYLCASSWGSNQPQHFGDGTRLSIL.

This clonotype was recorded at least ten times. The CDR3 DNA sequence: TGCAGTGCTAGGTCCGGGGGGGAGGATCACGAGCAGTACTTC. Translated: CSARSGGEDHEQYF. V and J are TRBV20-1 and TRBJ2-7; TRBD2 matches 8 bases. J gave up 5 bases and V 3 bases, and 9 bases lay outside the gene matches. CDR3 length: 14 amino acids. Germline CDR1 is DFQATT and CDR2 is SNEGSKA (reference sequence).

The chain links TRBV29-1 to TRBJ2-1; the D gene could be TRBD1 or TRBD2 (5 bases each). The CDR3 sequence is 15 residues long. V was clipped by 3 bases and J by 5 bases, with 17 bases between them. Germline values: CDR1 SQVTM, CDR2 ANQGSEA. The CDR3 sequence is CSVDGTAEADNEQFF. CDR3 DNA sequence: TGCAGCGTTGACGGGACGGCGGAGGCGGACAATGAGCAGTTCTTC.

The chain combines TRBV9 with TRBJ2-3; D not certain. The CDR3 contains 14 residues. Trimming cost V 4 bases and J 5 bases, with 14 bases left between them. Germline V gene sequence: CDR1 SGDLS, CDR2 YYNGEE. CDR3 DNA: TGTGCCAGCAGCCCCCCCGTAGCCGGAGATACGCAGTATTTT. Protein product: CASSPPVAGDTQYF.

This clonotype was observed many times. The V call is TRBV5-4, the J call TRBJ1-2, with D uncertain. The germline V gene encodes CDR1 SGHNT and CDR2 YYREEE (reference sequence). CDR3 length: 13 residues. V was trimmed by 3 bases and J by 7 bases, leaving 13 bases between them. The CDR3 reads CASSWPGWGGYTF. CDR3 DNA: TGTGCCAGCAGCTGGCCCGGGTGGGGTGGCTACACCTTC.

V and J are TRBV12-3 or TRBV12-4 and TRBJ2-3; 8 bases line up with TRBD1. Trimming took 4 bases from V and 6 from J; bases not matched to a gene: 9. CDR3 length equals 15 residues. The CDR3 spells CASSSGTGPSDTQYF. DNA of the CDR3: TGTGCCAGCAGTTCCGGGACAGGCCCTTCGGATACGCAGTATTTT.

V is TRBV29-1 and J is TRBJ1-3; D call uncertain. The germline V and J ends were trimmed by 0 bases and 0 bases, with 15 bases remaining between them. The CDR3 is made up of 17 amino acids. The germline V gene encodes CDR1 SQVTM and CDR2 ANQGSEA. The DNA for the CDR3 is TGCAGCGTTGAAGATCCCTCTCGAGGGAGCTCTGGAAACACCATATATTTT. It yields the protein CSVEDPSRGSSGNTIYF.

This clonotype was picked up a small number of times. This sequence joins TRBV5-4 and TRBJ1-5; tentatively, D is TRBD1 (5 bases). Trimming stripped 4 bases from V and 7 bases from J, with 18 bases between. The V gene's germline CDR1 is SGHNT and CDR2 YYREEE (reference sequence). The CDR3 consists of 15 residues. CDR3 bases: TGTGCCAGCAGCCGGGGCGGGGGGTCGGTGCAGCCCCAGCATTTT. Amino acid sequence: CASSRGGGSVQPQHF. Based on the CDR3 plus reference TRBV5-4 and TRBJ1-5, the full variable domain is ETGVTQSPTHLIKTRGQQVTLRCSSQSGHNTVSWYQQALGQGPQFIFQYYREEENGRGNFPPRFSGLQFPNYSSELNVNALELDDSALYLCASSRGGGSVQPQHFGDGTRLSIL.

The V and J genes are TRBV6-4 and TRBJ2-2; D is ambiguous. Deletions cut 4 bases from V and 3 bases from J, with 15 bases between. Germline V gives CDR1 MRHNA, CDR2 SNTAGT. The CDR3 contains 16 residues. In DNA form, the CDR3 reads TGTGCCAGCAGTGGACCGGGCAGATCTTACACCGGGGAGCTGTTTTTT. Its protein product is CASSGPGRSYTGELFF.

This clonotype turned up a few times. The CDR3, as DNA: TGTGCCAGCAGAAGTAAGACAGGGGAAGGAGATACGCAGTATTTT. Amino acids: CASRSKTGEGDTQYF. The gene calls are TRBV9 and TRBJ2-3; 8 bases map to TRBD1. The CDR3 sequence is 15 residues long. The V and J ends lost 5 bases and 5 bases, in that order; junction bases with no gene match: 10. Germline CDR1 SGDLS, CDR2 YYNGEE.

In this sample, this clonotype turned up a few times. The rearrangement uses TRBV7-2 and TRBJ1-2, with D unclear. The ends were cut back, 5 bases at V and 4 bases at J, with 8 bases in the middle. CDR3 length: 12 amino acids. The germline V gene encodes CDR1 SGHTA and CDR2 FQGNSA. The DNA for the CDR3 is TGTGCCAGCAGCGCAGCGGGCTATGGCTACACCTTC. Translating it yields CASSAAGYGYTF.

The chain employs TRBV7-6 and TRBJ2-7, with 7 bases that match TRBD1. The CDR3 totals 13 residues. The J segment lost 6 bases and the V segment lost 4 bases, leaving 6 bases of the junction unmatched. Germline values: CDR1 SGHVS, CDR2 FNYEAQ. In DNA, the CDR3 is TGTGCCAGCAGCTGGGCGGCAGGGGGCGAGCAGTACGTC. This encodes CASSWAAGGEQYV.

This clonotype was seen repeatedly, ten times or more. The chain uses TRBV28 and TRBJ2-7, with D unclear. Germline V gene data show CDR1 as MDHEN and CDR2 as SYDVKM. This CDR3 contains 14 residues. With 5 bases removed from V and 2 bases from J, the gap between germline ends came to 13 bases. The CDR3 protein is CASSAHHLTYEQYV. CDR3 coding DNA: TGTGCCAGCAGTGCTCATCATTTGACCTACGAGCAGTACGTC.

V is TRBV4-3 and J is TRBJ1-6; D gene ambiguous. This CDR3 is built from 15 residues. V was clipped by 0 bases and J by 9 bases, with 12 bases between them. Germline values: CDR1 LGHNA, CDR2 YSLEER. For the CDR3, the DNA is TGCGCCAGCAGCCAAGAATCCGGGGTTGTTTCACCCCTCCACTTT. Its translation: CASSQESGVVSPLHF.

The chain combines TRBV5-6 with TRBJ2-1; 9 bases match TRBD1. V lost 4 bases to trimming and J lost 4 bases; unmatched junction nucleotides: 9. The CDR3 is 16 amino acids. CDR1 SGHDT and CDR2 YYEEEE come from the germline V gene. DNA of the CDR3: TGTGCCAGCAGCCAGGACAGGGGCGTAATTTACAATGAGCAGTTCTTC. This translates into CASSQDRGVIYNEQFF.

There are a few counts of this clonotype. The V and J genes are TRBV9 and TRBJ2-3; 9 positions match TRBD2. The ends lost 0 bases at V and 0 bases at J; junction bases unmatched: 2. Looked up from germline, CDR1 is SGDLS and CDR2 is YYNGEE. This CDR3 spans 16 amino acids. The CDR3 here is CASSVASGTSTDTQYF. CDR3 DNA sequence: TGTGCCAGCAGCGTAGCTAGCGGGACTAGCACAGATACGCAGTATTTT.

The chain combines TRBV4-1 with TRBJ2-2; no reliable D call. This CDR3 is built from 13 residues. CDR1 is MGHRA, CDR2 YSYEKL, per germline. V dropped 1 base and J dropped 8 bases, with 8 bases sitting between them. In nucleotides, the CDR3 is TGCGCCAGCAGCCAAGTTTTAAGGGGGGAGCTGTTTTTT. Translated, it gives CASSQVLRGELFF.

This clonotype was detected many times. The chain joins TRBV18 to TRBJ1-1, with D unresolved. V lost 4 bases and J lost 1, with 13 bases in between. The CDR3 sequence is 15 residues long. CDR1 and CDR2 (germline): KGHSH, LQKENI. The chain's CDR3 is CASSQTVAANTEAFF. CDR3 coding DNA: TGTGCCAGCTCACAAACCGTGGCAGCGAACACTGAAGCTTTCTTT.

V is TRBV10-3 and J is TRBJ2-5, with no clear D. CDR1 is ENHRY and CDR2 is SYGVKD in the germline V gene. The germline V and J ends were trimmed by 6 bases and 2 bases, with 10 bases remaining between them. The CDR3 is made up of 13 amino acids. CDR3 DNA: TGTGCCATCAGCGCTCCACAACAAGAGACCCAGTACTTC. The encoded protein is CAISAPQQETQYF.

The chain uses TRBV19 and TRBJ1-1; perhaps TRBD1 as D (6 bases). Trimming removed 7 bases at V and 5 bases at J, with 14 bases between. The CDR3 is 13 amino acids. CDR1 and CDR2 from the germline V gene are LNHDA and SQIVND (reference sequence). The CDR3 nucleotides read TGTGCCAGTACCGCCGTAAGGGGGACTGAAGCTTTCTTT. Translation gives CASTAVRGTEAFF.

This clonotype was found many times. The chain carries TRBV25-1 and TRBJ2-3; tentatively, D is TRBD2 (7 bases). The CDR3 extends over 15 amino acids. The V gene's germline CDR1 is MGHDK and CDR2 SYGVNS. Trimming removed 3 bases from V and 2 bases from J, with 12 bases in between. The CDR3 region is CASSDGGQVTDTQYF. The CDR3 nucleotides are TGTGCCAGCAGTGACGGGGGGCAGGTCACAGATACGCAGTATTTT.

This clonotype was counted many times. The junction and the germline gene differ at one end; a read error may be behind it. In nucleotides, the CDR3 is TGTGCCAGCTCATCTGATTACGAGCAGTACTTC. Its translation: CASSSDYEQYF. The chain joins TRBV5-1 to TRBJ2-7; D remains ambiguous. Per germline, CDR1 SGHRS and CDR2 YFSETQ. This CDR3 spans 11 amino acids. The whole variable domain, filled in from reference TRBV5-1 and TRBJ2-7, reads KAGVTQTPRYLIKTRGQQVTLSCSPISGHRSVSWYQQTPGQGLQFLFEYFSETQRNKGNFPGRFSGRQFSNSRSEMNVSTLELGDSALYLCASSSDYEQYFGPGTRLTVT.

This clonotype was found a few times. The rearrangement links TRBV12-3 or TRBV12-4 to TRBJ1-5; D uncertain. V shed 6 bases and J shed 2 bases, with 11 bases lying between them. The CDR3 totals 14 residues. In nucleotides, the CDR3 is TGTGCCAGCAGCCCTCGGCCCCGCAATCAGCCCCAGCATTTT. This gives the protein CASSPRPRNQPQHF.

CDR3 nucleotide sequence: TGCGCCAGCAGCCCAACCCCCGGGGCCACCGGGGAGCTGTTTTTT. Its translation is CASSPTPGATGELFF. The chain uses TRBV5-1 and TRBJ2-2; perhaps D is TRBD1 or TRBD2 (5 bases each). Germline loops: CDR1 SGHRS, CDR2 YFSETQ. V was cut by 4 bases and J by 4 bases, with 14 bases left in between. The CDR3 is 15 amino acids.

This clonotype has only a few counts. The genes are TRBV25-1 and TRBJ2-1; possibly TRBD2 for D (5 bases). Looked up from germline, CDR1 is MGHDK and CDR2 is SYGVNS. This CDR3 is 14 amino acids long. Trimming shortened V by 2 bases and J by 3 bases, and 8 bases separated the two germline ends. CDR3 region: CASSELRVYNEQFF. DNA for the CDR3: TGTGCCAGCAGTGAACTGCGGGTCTACAATGAGCAGTTCTTC.